This T cell receptor (beta chain) was recorded in a study of blood T cell repertoires in COVID-19 (dated by TCRdb to 2018 to 2021). Study-wide context: Samples covering the acute and convalescent phases of COVID-19 were provided by collaborators in the United States, Italy and Spain. The material from the prospective study consisted of cDNA or gDNA derived from T cells, B-cell-depleted T cells, or PBMCs. Subjects who had been exposed to COVID-19, were actively infected with it, or had recovered from it provided the deeply sampled blood TCRbeta repertoires that made up the dataset. The repertoires were made available in a free public database intended to serve as a resource for research on the immune response to SARS-CoV-2. Samples were obtained from the ongoing ImmuneRACE study (first 160 participants) and from 1,000 to 1,500 subjects provided by 6 global collaborators. The sample metadata nearly always contained a de-identified subject ID, COVID-19 status, age in years and sex. Where HLA class I and class II types were available, the types were taken from metadata supplied by the sample provider, not from assay-based typing.

The CDR3 goes from the cysteine to the phenylalanine over 14 residues. CDR3 DNA is the only sequence kept; it has 42 bases, read in frame from the first base. The CDR1 and CDR2 encoded by the germline V gene are SGHAT and FQNNGV. V is pared back by 5 bases and J by 5 bases, with 16 bases lying between the germline termini. A few counts support this clone. What antigen it recognizes has not been identified. Qualities for individual bases were not recorded, and no much larger clone is one base off. The immunoSEQ Assay, a bias-controlled multiplex PCR, was used to amplify TCRbeta CDR3 regions from genomic DNA. Turning to the authors' computational methods: Nucleated cell counts per sample were estimated from amplification of reference gene primers within the assay. To quantify the absolute abundance of each unique TCRbeta CDR3 rearrangement, sequence reads were collapsed and filtered. Productive Simpson clonality was computed per sample as the square root of Simpson's diversity index over productive rearrangements. In its TCRdb copy, this immuneACCESS table keeps in-frame sequences only and misses some clones. Where compared with another copy, unresolved V genes explain less than half of these, and the others have no known cause. The D gene and trimming were derived from the DNA, and the V and J assignments and clone size from that table. This sample gives hundreds of thousands of clones in total; about 87% of them show up just once. The ten most abundant clones make up 3% of the sample.

Findings and caveats that apply to the study as a whole: The amount of clinical and demographic metadata varied by source and participant and was provided uncurated.

Enrolling through a virtual design, the prospective study's participants ranged in age from about 18 to 100 years and lived across some 22 United States geographic areas. To assign participants to cohorts, the prospective study relied on clinical history that participants themselves reported in a screening survey and a study questionnaire. ImmuneRACE Cohort 3 recovered participants were defined by two consecutive negative NP/OP PCR tests, healthcare professional clearance, or symptom resolution. Each participant in the prospective study had whole blood, serum and a nasopharyngeal or oropharyngeal swab collected by mobile phlebotomists. Participants in the prospective study had the option to provide additional blood draws and questionnaires over an approximately 2-month period. Prospective study blood samples were shipped either frozen or at room temperature before DNA extraction.

The sequenced material came from PBMCs or T cells enriched from blood (not recorded which). The chain employs TRBV11-2 and TRBJ2-7; the D gene is perhaps TRBD1, on 8 matching bases. This clonotype was obtained from a woman aged 50 to 60 who had recovered from COVID-19. The CDR3 region reads CASSLRTGRDEQYF. The DNA is TGTGCCAGCAGCCTCAGGACAGGGAGGGACGAGCAGTACTTC.